This T cell receptor beta chain was retrieved from a study of T cells in localized non-small cell lung cancer. V was clipped by 9 bases and J by 7 bases; unmatched bases: 9. Germline V gives CDR1 SNHLY, CDR2 FYNNEI. CDR3 length: 15 amino acids. Only in-frame clones appear in the TCRdb table, and some are missing; sequencing was by immunoSEQ multiplex PCR. The sample lists just over 20,000 clones; around 85% were seen once. This chain uses TRBV2 with TRBJ2-2, with TRBD1 identical over 12 bases. Here the sequenced sample was peripheral blood, taken before any cancer treatment. The sequence came from a man aged 40 to 70 with stage I lung adenocarcinoma. The CDR3 region is CARQTGTGGNGELFF. DNA of the CDR3: TGTGCCAGACAAACCGGGACAGGGGGCAACGGGGAGCTGTTTTTT.